This TCR beta chain came from a study of T cell responses to AZD1222 COVID-19 vaccine. In the study overall: The study pooled second doses at about 4 or about 12 weeks.

In regard to this clone: No antigen is known for it.

Study-wide results and caveats: Most donors were white British and more were female, and clonal diversity was possibly underestimated. Vaccine-associated CD4 TCRs spanned spike, dominant at 160-218 and 743-854. Repertoires were collected only later (after the peak T cell response had occurred).

Profiling relied on immunoSEQ multiplex PCR, and the TCRdb table lists in-frame clones only, not all of them. Here the sample spans 130,000 to 150,000 clones, 91% being singletons. The V and J ends lost 0 bases and 3 bases respectively, with 6 bases between them. The V gene's germline CDR1 is SGHRS and CDR2 YFSETQ. This CDR3 is 13 amino acids long. The V and J genes are TRBV5-1 and TRBJ2-5; TRBD1 might be the D (5 bases). The TCR comes from an adult in good health. Sequences were derived from peripheral blood, sampled on day 0 of AZD1222 vaccination. This chain's CDR3 is CASSLGQKETQYF. Written as DNA, the CDR3 is TGCGCCAGCAGCTTGGGACAGAAAGAGACCCAGTACTTC.